The 20 T cell receptor beta chains below all came from one sample that was sequenced in a study of T cells in Graves' hyperthyroidism and ophthalmopathy. TCR beta CDR3 sequences were amplified from RNA transcripts. HTBI primers were the set used in a first-round RT-PCR of the TCR CDR3. TCRdb itself ran the multiplex PCR reads through MiXCR, one entry per CDR3 protein. This sample has hundreds of thousands of distinct CDR3 sequences, with around 15% found just once. The sequenced sample consisted of blood. These receptors were obtained from a woman in her forties with Graves' ophthalmopathy.

The chain uses TRBV7-9 and TRBJ2-5; D is possibly TRBD2 (6 bases). The V and J ends lost 5 bases and 5 bases respectively, with 18 bases between them. The germline V gene encodes CDR1 SEHNR and CDR2 FQNEAQ (reference sequence). The CDR3 contains 15 residues. Written as DNA, the CDR3 is TGTGCCAGCAGCCGAACGCTGCGGGACGCGGAGACCCAGTACTTC. Translation: CASSRTLRDAETQYF.

This clonotype was recorded at least ten times. V is TRBV2 and J is TRBJ2-3; no firm D call. Germline lookup yields CDR1 SNHLY and CDR2 FYNNEI. The CDR3 is made up of 14 amino acids. V was shortened by 5 bases and J by 2 bases, with 11 bases between the two germline ends. In DNA, the CDR3 is TGTGCCAGCAGTTATACTGTTAACACAGATACGCAGTATTTT. It encodes CASSYTVNTDTQYF.

This clonotype showed up just a few times. CDR3 nucleotides: TGTGCCAGCAGTGAAGGGACAGGGGCCGCTAACTATGGCTACACCTTC. Translation: CASSEGTGAANYGYTF. J is TRBJ1-2 and V is TRBV2, with 9 bases matching TRBD1. This CDR3 has 16 residues. The V segment lost 1 base and the J segment 0 bases; nucleotides outside the gene matches: 3. Per germline, CDR1 SNHLY and CDR2 FYNNEI.

This clonotype was seen at least ten times. The V call is TRBV11-2, the J call TRBJ2-1, with 8 nucleotides matching TRBD2. CDR1 SGHAT and CDR2 FQNNGV come from the germline V gene. The CDR3 is 15 residues long. V lost 5 bases and J lost 4; bases outside the gene matches: 7. The CDR3 bases are TGTGCCAGCAGCAGCACGTTAGCGGGATACAATGAGCAGTTCTTC. Residues: CASSSTLAGYNEQFF.

The V call is TRBV30, the J call TRBJ2-6; D unresolved. From germline, CDR1 is GTSNPN and CDR2 SVGIG (reference sequence). Trimming stripped 5 bases from V and 3 bases from J, with 17 bases between. CDR3 length: 16 amino acids. CDR3 nucleotide sequence: TGTGCCTGGGTCCCAGTCGGCCTTTATGGGGCCAACGTCCTGACTTTC. It yields the protein CAWVPVGLYGANVLTF. The whole variable domain, filled in from reference TRBV30 and TRBJ2-6, reads SQTIHQWPATLVQPVGSPLSLECTVEGTSNPNLYWYRQAAGRGLQLLFYSVGIGQISSEVPQNLSASRPQDRQFILSSKKLLLSDSGFYLCAWVPVGLYGANVLTFGAGSRLTVL.

Only a few counts were recorded for this clonotype. A single base separates this from a much larger clone, so it may be a read error. The genes are TRBV28 and TRBJ1-2; the D gene is possibly TRBD1 (5 bases). V lost 6 bases and J lost 8, with 10 bases in between. The CDR3 is 11 residues long. The germline V gene has CDR1 MDHEN and CDR2 SYDVKM. CDR3 DNA sequence: TGTGCCAGCAGGTTTCGGGGCGGCTACACCTTC. Its protein is CASRFRGGYTF.

This clonotype was seen many times. J is TRBJ2-7 and V is TRBV28; the D call may be TRBD1 or TRBD2 (5 bases each). The V end was cut by 3 bases, the J end by 7 bases, with 22 bases between. CDR1 and CDR2 (germline): MDHEN, SYDVKM. This CDR3 has 16 amino acids. The chain's CDR3 is CASSLSSGVGAREQYF. The CDR3 nucleotides read TGTGCCAGCAGTTTGAGTTCCGGGGTTGGGGCTAGGGAGCAGTACTTC.

The rearrangement joins TRBV18 to TRBJ1-1; tentative D call: TRBD1 (6 bases). The CDR3 totals 16 residues. V lost 6 bases to trimming and J lost 4 bases, with 21 bases between them. In germline, CDR1 is KGHSH, CDR2 LQKENI. The CDR3 here is CASSPRGDRRGTEAFF. The CDR3 nucleotides read TGTGCCAGCTCTCCAAGGGGGGACCGACGGGGCACTGAAGCTTTCTTT.

This clonotype was seen a few times. J is TRBJ2-7 and V is TRBV20-1, with D hard to call. V was trimmed by 5 bases and J by 3 bases, leaving 17 bases between them. This CDR3 region has 14 residues. Germline lookup yields CDR1 DFQATT and CDR2 SNEGSKA (reference sequence). The DNA of the CDR3 is TGCAGTGCTCCCCGTAGCACAGCCCTCTACGAGCAGTACTTC. Translated, it gives CSAPRSTALYEQYF.

This clonotype was counted only a few times. The chain uses TRBV20-1 and TRBJ2-5; D not certain. V shed 8 bases and J shed 1 base, with 17 bases lying between them. The CDR3 covers 14 residues. Per germline, CDR1 DFQATT and CDR2 SNEGSKA (reference sequence). The CDR3 DNA reads as TGCAGTTTGCCCCCGAGACGGCCCCAAGAGACCCAGTACTTC. Translation gives CSLPPRRPQETQYF.

This clonotype was detected many times. This rearrangement joins TRBV5-8 to TRBJ1-5; weak D call: TRBD1 (5 bases). Germline V gives CDR1 SGHTS, CDR2 YDEGEE. The V gene lost 2 bases and the J gene lost 3 bases, with 12 bases spanning the gap. This CDR3 comprises 15 residues. CDR3 nucleotide sequence: TGTGCCAGCAGCTTCGCAACCGGGGCCAATCAGCCCCAGCATTTT. Translating it yields CASSFATGANQPQHF.

The V gene is TRBV4-1, the J gene TRBJ2-1; 11 positions agree with TRBD2. Germline CDR1 is MGHRA and CDR2 is YSYEKL. This CDR3 region has 15 residues. With 1 base clipped from V and 8 bases from J, the junction kept 4 bases outside the gene matches. As DNA, the CDR3 is TGCGCCAGCAGCCAAGGTACTAGCGGGAGAGATGAGCAGTTCTTC. It codes for CASSQGTSGRDEQFF.

Concerning this clonotype itself: A much larger clone sits a single nucleotide away, making a read error possible. The chain uses TRBV29-1 and TRBJ1-1; 9 nucleotides align to TRBD1. Trimming cost V 5 bases and J 8 bases; bases outside gene matches: 12. The CDR3 has 14 residues. Germline V gene data show CDR1 as SQVTM and CDR2 as ANQGSEA. CDR3 protein: CSVQQGAAPREAFF. The DNA of the CDR3 is TGCAGCGTTCAACAGGGGGCTGCACCCAGAGAAGCTTTCTTT. The variable domain in full, completed from reference TRBV29-1 and TRBJ1-1, reads SAVISQKPSRDICQRGTSLTIQCQVDSQVTMMFWYRQQPGQSLTLIATANQGSEATYESGFVIDKFPISRPNLTFSTLTVSNMSPEDSSIYLCSVQQGAAPREAFFGQGTRLTVV.

The sample holds many counts of this clonotype. This rearrangement joins TRBV20-1 to TRBJ2-3; TRBD2 matches at 12 bases. V was clipped by 5 bases and J by 3 bases; unmatched bases: 6. Germline V CDR1 and CDR2: DFQATT, SNEGSKA (reference sequence). This CDR3 has 15 amino acids. The CDR3 DNA sequence: TGCAGTGCTTCCCCGACTAGCGGGAGAACAGATACGCAGTATTTT. This encodes CSASPTSGRTDTQYF.

This chain joins TRBV20-1 and TRBJ1-1, with 8 positions matching TRBD1. This CDR3 is 12 amino acids long. V shed 2 bases and J 9 bases; nucleotides not matched to a gene: 5. Germline assignment: CDR1 DFQATT and CDR2 SNEGSKA (reference sequence). The CDR3 sequence is CSARPTGGKAFF. The CDR3 coding sequence is TGCAGTGCTAGACCCACAGGGGGAAAAGCTTTCTTT.

This clonotype was counted many times. The chain uses TRBV2 and TRBJ2-5, with TRBD2 matching 12 bases. V dropped 5 bases and J dropped 5; count of bases not matched to a gene: 6. The CDR3 totals 15 residues. CDR1 and CDR2 from the germline V gene are SNHLY and FYNNEI. The CDR3 loop is CASSPTSGRSETQYF. CDR3 sequence (DNA): TGTGCCAGCAGTCCGACTAGCGGGAGAAGTGAGACCCAGTACTTC.

This clonotype was counted a few times. This rearrangement joins TRBV7-6 to TRBJ1-6; no clear D gene. CDR1 and CDR2 (germline): SGHVS, FNYEAQ. There are 15 residues in the CDR3. V lost 4 bases to trimming and J lost 1 base, with 8 bases between them. The CDR3: CASSSDGSYNSPLHF. The CDR3 DNA reads as TGTGCCAGCAGCTCCGATGGGTCCTATAATTCACCCCTCCACTTT.

This clonotype was found many times. The genes are TRBV7-3 and TRBJ2-5; 13 bases align to TRBD2. The J segment lost 4 bases and the V segment lost 3 bases, leaving 5 bases of the junction unmatched. Germline V lookup: CDR1 SGHTA, CDR2 FQGTGA. This CDR3 comprises 16 residues. The chain's CDR3 is CASSFGLAGEGETQYF. CDR3 DNA: TGTGCCAGCAGCTTTGGACTAGCGGGGGAAGGAGAGACCCAGTACTTC.

This clonotype was recorded many times. This chain uses TRBV3-1 with TRBJ1-2, with 12 bases aligning to TRBD1. The CDR3 loop spans 16 amino acids. V shed 6 bases and J 7 bases; nucleotides not matched to a gene: 12. The germline V gene encodes CDR1 LGHDT and CDR2 YNNKEL (reference sequence). The CDR3 DNA sequence: TGTGCCAGCAGGCCGGGACAGGGGGCGTCGAGCCGTGGCTACACCTTC. This sequence encodes CASRPGQGASSRGYTF.

This chain joins TRBV5-1 and TRBJ2-1; a weak D match, TRBD2 (7 bases). V was trimmed by 5 bases and J by 4 bases, leaving 13 bases between them. The CDR3 runs to 14 residues. Germline values: CDR1 SGHRS, CDR2 YFSETQ. CDR3 loop: CASRGGGQYNEQFF. The CDR3 nucleotides are TGCGCCAGCAGGGGCGGGGGCCAATACAATGAGCAGTTCTTC.